Below, one T cell receptor (beta chain) is given with its context. The antigen is undetermined. Libraries were prepared by immunoSEQ multiplex PCR; TCRdb keeps only in-frame clonotypes and omits some of them. Among about 120,000 clones listed, roughly 84% were seen once. These data originate in a study of T cell responses to AZD1222 COVID-19 vaccine. Study-level points and caveats: Seropositive status at baseline applied to only 5 or 6 AZD1222 recipients.

The ends were cut back, 0 bases at V and 2 bases at J, with 6 bases in the middle. The CDR3 is 14 amino acids. The germline V gene has CDR1 SGHNT and CDR2 YYREEE (reference sequence). V and J are TRBV5-4 and TRBJ2-1; weak D call: TRBD2 (6 bases). The sequencing here drew on peripheral blood, taken on day 0 of AZD1222 vaccination. The clonotype originates from an adult in good health. The CDR3 loop is CASSLAGAYNEQFF. The CDR3 nucleotides are TGTGCCAGCAGCTTGGCGGGGGCCTACAATGAGCAGTTCTTC.